This passage covers 9 T cell receptor beta chains from one sample sequenced in a study of T cells in Graves' hyperthyroidism and ophthalmopathy. Amplified TCR beta CDR3 regions came from RNA transcripts. In the first-round RT-PCR of the TCR CDR3, the HTBI primer set was used. One entry per CDR3 protein results from TCRdb running MiXCR on the multiplex PCR reads. The table lists tens of thousands of distinct CDR3 sequences, under 50% of them singletons. Sequenced material: blood. All receptors come from a woman in her fifties or sixties with Graves' ophthalmopathy.

Points on this clonotype: One end of the junction does not line up with germline, which may come from a read error. The V call is TRBV12-3 or TRBV12-4, the J call TRBJ2-7; D may correspond to TRBD1 or TRBD2 (5 bases each). The length of the CDR3 is 13 residues. The CDR3 here is CASKGSSTYEQYF. The CDR3 region has the DNA TGCGCCAGCAAGGGGAGTTCGACCTACGAGCAGTACTTC.

The chain uses TRBV7-3 and TRBJ2-7; TRBD2 aligns across 8 bases. Germline V gene data show CDR1 as SGHTA and CDR2 as FQGTGA. The ends lost 2 bases at V and 3 bases at J; junction bases unmatched: 6. This CDR3 region has 15 residues. The CDR3 spells CASSLEAGAIYEQYF. The CDR3, as DNA: TGTGCCAGCAGCTTAGAAGCGGGAGCTATCTACGAGCAGTACTTC.

This clonotype was detected many times. The V call is TRBV6-5, the J call TRBJ1-6, with a tentative D call TRBD1 (6 bases). The germline V gene has CDR1 MNHEY and CDR2 SVGAGI. The CDR3 is 13 residues long. V was pared by 6 bases and J by 5 bases, with 8 bases between. The CDR3 here is CASSRGNNSPLHF. CDR3 nucleotide sequence: TGTGCCAGCAGCAGGGGAAATAATTCACCCCTCCACTTT.

This clonotype has only one observation. Without the conserved terminal phenylalanine or tryptophan, this CDR3 likely stems from a read error. V and J are TRBV7-2 and TRBJ1-1; D not certain. The CDR3 runs 16 residues. Germline V CDR1 and CDR2: SGHTA, FQGNSA. V was cut by 1 base and J by 10 bases, with 22 bases left in between. CDR3 DNA sequence: TGTGCCAGCAGCTTAGAGACACTAGCGGGGATGGTTACAGCTTTCGTT. Translation gives CASSLETLAGMVTAFV.

The chain combines TRBV5-1 with TRBJ1-1; 8 nucleotides agree with TRBD1. The CDR3 covers 14 residues. In germline, CDR1 is SGHRS, CDR2 YFSETQ. The trim removed 0 bases at V and 4 bases at J, leaving 2 bases unmatched. CDR3: CASSLDGQGTEAFF. DNA for the CDR3: TGCGCCAGCAGCTTGGATGGACAGGGCACTGAAGCTTTCTTT.

On this clonotype itself: This may stem from a read error, because a much larger clone lies one nucleotide away. The V call is TRBV6-2 or TRBV6-3, the J call TRBJ1-5; tentative D call: TRBD1 (6 bases). This CDR3 region has 14 residues. Germline CDR1 reads MNHEY; CDR2 reads SVGEGT. Trimming stripped 8 bases from V and 3 bases from J, with 14 bases between. The chain's CDR3 is CASRRGGFNQPQHF. CDR3 nucleotide sequence: TGTGCCAGCCGCAGGGGAGGCTTCAATCAGCCCCAGCATTTT.

CDR3 bases: TGTGCCAGCAGTGAAGAAAGACAGTGGGACTACACCTTC. Its protein is CASSEERQWDYTF. The chain is built from TRBV2 and TRBJ1-2, with TRBD1 as a possible D gene (5 bases). The germline V and J ends were trimmed by 1 base and 10 bases, with 13 bases remaining between them. CDR1 and CDR2 (germline): SNHLY, FYNNEI. The CDR3 is 13 residues long.

V and J are TRBV10-3 and TRBJ2-2; D may be TRBD1 (5 bases). CDR1 and CDR2 from the germline V gene are ENHRY and SYGVKD. The CDR3 is made up of 16 amino acids. The V and J ends lost 0 bases and 0 bases respectively, with 8 bases between them. DNA for the CDR3: TGTGCCATCAGTGAGTCGGGGCAGTCGAACACCGGGGAGCTGTTTTTT. Protein product: CAISESGQSNTGELFF.

This clonotype was counted ten times or more. This chain joins TRBV11-2 and TRBJ2-5; D not resolved. The CDR3 extends over 12 amino acids. Per the germline V gene, CDR1 is SGHAT and CDR2 is FQNNGV. Trimming pared 4 bases from V and 4 bases from J, leaving 7 bases between. In nucleotides, the CDR3 is TGTGCCAGCAGCTCGGCCCGAGAGACCCAGTACTTC. Its protein product is CASSSARETQYF.